This T cell receptor (beta chain) was profiled in a study of technical replicates of blood from several donors. The method was immunoSEQ multiplex PCR; TCRdb's version includes in-frame clones alone and lacks a portion of them. The sample holds some 80,000 clones, 90% to 95% seen once. J lost 2 bases, V lost 5 bases, and 3 bases had no gene match. CDR1 is SGHAT and CDR2 is FQNNGV in the germline V gene. This CDR3 is 13 amino acids long. Points on this clone: Different DNA sequences within this sample yield the same CDR3.

V is TRBV11-2 and J is TRBJ2-7; TRBD1 matches 7 bases. The sample taken for sequencing was T cells isolated from PBMCs. This TCR was sampled from a human donor in good health. The CDR3 sequence: CASSPGTAYEQYF. In DNA form, the CDR3 reads TGTGCCAGCAGCCCTGGGACAGCCTACGAGCAGTACTTC.